Listed below are T cell receptor beta chains from one sample, sequenced in a study of T cells expressing NK-cell markers. TCRdb reprocessed the 5' RACE reads and stores each CDR3 protein as one record, lacking DNA. The sample holds roughly 180,000 distinct CDR3 sequences. The sequencing sample was made of blood T cells: a sorted CD56 or NKG2C T cell subset, CD4+ or CD8+ T cells, or bulk PBMC T cells (not recorded which). The receptors here all came from a woman between 18 and 70 years old in good health. Each CDR3 is given with its conserved first and last residue.

cdr3_aa: CAISETAGAQFF
j_call: TRBJ2-1
v_call: TRBV10-3

cdr3_aa: CAISDGSGYTF
j_call: TRBJ1-2
v_call: TRBV10-3

cdr3_aa: CASSAPDQETQYF
j_call: TRBJ2-5
v_call: TRBV5-1

cdr3_aa: CASSLVMGFAETQYF
j_call: TRBJ2-5
v_call: TRBV7-8

cdr3_aa: CASSQRTGNSGNTIYF
j_call: TRBJ1-3
v_call: TRBV7-2

cdr3_aa: CASHSGRARRSYNEQFF
j_call: TRBJ2-1
v_call: TRBV5-1

cdr3_aa: CAISGRDSSNTDTQYF
j_call: TRBJ2-3
v_call: TRBV10-3

cdr3_aa: CATSRQGTLDEQYF
j_call: TRBJ2-7
v_call: TRBV5-1

cdr3_aa: CASSQRTGFSGAFF
j_call: TRBJ1-1
v_call: TRBV7-2

cdr3_aa: CASSSTRTGELFF
j_call: TRBJ2-2
v_call: TRBV7-3

cdr3_aa: CSTRGAWYGYTF
j_call: TRBJ1-2
v_call: TRBV20-1

cdr3_aa: CASSSTSGTGELFF
j_call: TRBJ2-2
v_call: TRBV28

cdr3_aa: CASGLRRGGNTEAFF
j_call: TRBJ1-1
v_call: TRBV12-5

cdr3_aa: CASSFVGGPYNEQFF
j_call: TRBJ2-1
v_call: TRBV12-3/TRBV12-4

cdr3_aa: CASSPPGRMISSYNEQFF
j_call: TRBJ2-1
v_call: TRBV18

cdr3_aa: CASSLFDGRADEQFF
j_call: TRBJ2-1
v_call: TRBV27

cdr3_aa: CASRLSGRPNEQFF
j_call: TRBJ2-1
v_call: TRBV3-1

cdr3_aa: CSASPSVAGELFF
j_call: TRBJ2-2
v_call: TRBV20-1

cdr3_aa: CASSLLVPGLLAGNTGELFF
j_call: TRBJ2-2
v_call: TRBV5-1

cdr3_aa: CASSLQGGANTEAFF
j_call: TRBJ1-1
v_call: TRBV5-1

cdr3_aa: CASGLVLRQGTFF
j_call: TRBJ1-1
v_call: TRBV12-5

cdr3_aa: CASSVLAGETDTQYF
j_call: TRBJ2-3
v_call: TRBV9